Listed here are 21 T cell receptor beta chains from one sample, sequenced in a study of T cell responses to AZD1222 COVID-19 vaccine (dated by TCRdb to the early 2020s). Receptor libraries were prepared by the immunoSEQ multiplex PCR assay. TCRdb's version of the immuneACCESS table is confined to in-frame rearrangements and falls short of the full clone set. An unresolved V gene accounts for under half of the shortfall where checked; the remainder is of unknown origin. This sample lists 130,000 to 150,000 clones; about nine tenths were detected once. The ten largest make up around 1.7% of the sample. Read against the paper, the sample's time point label means: about 28 days (+/-7) after the second vaccine dose. Source: peripheral blood, taken 28 days after the second AZD1222 dose. Source of these receptors: an adult who received the AZD1222 COVID-19 vaccine.

Worth noting for this clone: The same CDR3 can be traced to other DNA sequences in this sample. The chain has TRBV29-1 and TRBJ1-2, with TRBD1 matching 9 bases. V shed 6 bases and J 4 bases; nucleotides not matched to a gene: 6. The CDR3 is 13 residues long. From germline, CDR1 is SQVTM and CDR2 ANQGSEA. CDR3 region: CSVPDRGGYGYTF. The CDR3 nucleotides read TGCAGCGTCCCGGACAGGGGAGGCTATGGCTACACCTTC.

This clone was found once. The rearrangement joins TRBV2 to TRBJ1-5, with a possible D match to TRBD1 (6 bases). There are 16 residues in the CDR3. The germline V gene encodes CDR1 SNHLY and CDR2 FYNNEI. Trimming took off 7 bases at V and 5 bases at J, with 21 bases between the two ends. The CDR3 DNA follows: TGTGCCAGCACCAATGGAGGAGGGGGGGGCTATCAGCCCCAGCATTTT. Protein: CASTNGGGGGYQPQHF.

The chain couples TRBV11-2 to TRBJ1-3; D not certain. CDR3 length: 13 residues. Trimming pared 5 bases from V and 0 bases from J, leaving 5 bases between. Germline loops: CDR1 SGHAT, CDR2 FQNNGV. CDR3 sequence reads: CASSLPSGNTIYF. As DNA, the CDR3 is TGTGCCAGCAGCCTCCCCTCTGGAAACACCATATATTTT. The full variable domain, completed using reference TRBV11-2 and TRBJ1-3, is EAGVAQSPRYKIIEKRQSVAFWCNPISGHATLYWYQQILGQGPKLLIQFQNNGVVDDSQLPKDRFSAERLKGVDSTLKIQPAKLEDSAVYLCASSLPSGNTIYFGEGSWLTVV.

V is TRBV5-1 and J is TRBJ2-1; D gene unclear. There are 16 residues in the CDR3. Per the germline V gene, CDR1 is SGHRS and CDR2 is YFSETQ. V was cut by 0 bases and J by 3 bases, with 13 bases left in between. CDR3: CASSLGVSTIYNEQFF. In DNA form, the CDR3 reads TGCGCCAGCAGCTTGGGGGTCTCTACGATCTACAATGAGCAGTTCTTC.

The J gene is TRBJ1-1, the V gene TRBV11-3; D is unresolved. With 5 bases removed from V and 1 base from J, the gap between germline ends came to 8 bases. From germline, CDR1 is SGHNT and CDR2 YENEEA. The CDR3 sequence is 13 residues long. The CDR3 loop reads CASSRRENTEAFF. The CDR3 DNA reads TGTGCCAGCAGCCGACGGGAGAACACTGAAGCTTTCTTT.

This clone appeared a single time. The V call is TRBV15, the J call TRBJ2-7, with 9 bases lining up with TRBD2. Germline CDR1 and CDR2: LNHNV and YYDKDF (reference sequence). The CDR3 is 14 amino acids. Trimming removed 0 bases from V and 6 bases from J; junction bases left unmatched: 3. In nucleotides, the CDR3 is TGTGCCACCAGCAGAGATCGCGGGGGGGCCGAGCAGTACTTC. This translates into CATSRDRGGAEQYF. Based on the CDR3 plus reference TRBV15 and TRBJ2-7, the full variable domain is DAMVIQNPRYQVTQFGKPVTLSCSQTLNHNVMYWYQQKSSQAPKLLFHYYDKDFNNEADTPDNFQSRRPNTSFCFLDIRSPGLGDTAMYLCATSRDRGGAEQYFGPGTRLTVT.

CDR3 bases: TGTGCCTGGAGTGTATGGGGGGCGATAAGCACTGAAGCTTTCTTT. Protein product: CAWSVWGAISTEAFF. This chain connects TRBV30 to TRBJ1-1; perhaps TRBD1 as D (6 bases). Deletions cut 0 bases from V and 4 bases from J, with 15 bases between. This CDR3 contains 15 residues. Germline-derived CDR1 and CDR2 are GTSNPN and SVGIG (reference sequence). Filled out from reference TRBV30 and TRBJ1-1, the complete variable domain reads SQTIHQWPATLVQPVGSPLSLECTVEGTSNPNLYWYRQAAGRGLQLLFYSVGIGQISSEVPQNLSASRPQDRQFILSSKKLLLSDSGFYLCAWSVWGAISTEAFFGQGTRLTVV.

This clone was found once. The genes are TRBV5-4 and TRBJ1-2; a possible D gene is TRBD1 (5 bases). With 0 bases removed from V and 6 bases from J, the gap between germline ends came to 9 bases. The length of the CDR3 is 13 residues. The germline V gene has CDR1 SGHNT and CDR2 YYREEE (reference sequence). This CDR3 is CASSLGQGDGYTF. CDR3 DNA: TGTGCCAGCAGCTTGGGGCAGGGAGATGGCTACACCTTC.

This sequence joins TRBV28 and TRBJ1-2; D uncertain. CDR1 and CDR2 (germline): MDHEN, SYDVKM. There are 13 residues in the CDR3. Trimming pared 3 bases from V and 6 bases from J, leaving 11 bases between. The CDR3 region has the DNA TGTGCCAGCAGTTTGCCCGGTCTGAATGGCTACACCTTC. Amino acid sequence: CASSLPGLNGYTF.

The CDR3 protein is CASNRPLSAPSPLHF. In DNA, the CDR3 is TGTGCCAGCAATCGCCCTCTTTCAGCTCCTTCACCCCTCCACTTT. J is TRBJ1-6 and V is TRBV27; D unclear. CDR1 is MNHEY and CDR2 is SMNVEV in the germline V gene (reference sequence). Trimming shortened V by 7 bases and J by 9 bases, and 19 bases separated the two germline ends. CDR3 length equals 15 residues.

The chain joins TRBV7-2 to TRBJ1-4; TRBD1 matches 8 bases. This CDR3 is 16 amino acids long. With V trimmed by 1 base and J by 7 bases, 8 bases remained unmatched. CDR1 is SGHTA, CDR2 FQGNSA, per germline. CDR3 in DNA: TGTGCCAGCAGCTTAGGCTGGACAGGGAGGGGTGAAAAACTGTTTTTT. Translation: CASSLGWTGRGEKLFF. Combining the CDR3 with reference TRBV7-2 and TRBJ1-4 gives the whole variable domain GAGVSQSPSNKVTEKGKDVELRCDPISGHTALYWYRQSLGQGLEFLIYFQGNSAPDKSGLPSDRFSAERTGGSVSTLTIQRTQQEDSAVYLCASSLGWTGRGEKLFFGSGTQLSVL.

This chain joins TRBV5-1 and TRBJ2-7, with no clear D. CDR1 is SGHRS, CDR2 YFSETQ, per germline. Trimming stripped 0 bases from V and 4 bases from J, with 8 bases between. The CDR3 loop spans 13 amino acids. CDR3 protein: CASSLASEYEQYF. The CDR3 DNA reads as TGCGCCAGCAGCTTGGCCTCTGAATACGAGCAGTACTTC.

The rearrangement uses TRBV19 and TRBJ1-2; no firm D call. Germline assignment: CDR1 LNHDA and CDR2 SQIVND (reference sequence). The germline V and J ends were trimmed by 1 base and 3 bases, with 9 bases remaining between them. This CDR3 contains 14 residues. The CDR3 DNA sequence: TGTGCCAGTAGTATAGTAGGGTTCGACTATGGCTACACCTTC. Translating gives CASSIVGFDYGYTF.

This chain connects TRBV9 to TRBJ1-5; D gene uncertain. Trimming pared 4 bases from V and 0 bases from J, leaving 11 bases between. Per the germline V gene, CDR1 is SGDLS and CDR2 is YYNGEE. The CDR3 extends over 15 amino acids. CDR3 sequence reads: CASSPGQVSNQPQHF. The CDR3 DNA follows: TGTGCCAGCAGCCCCGGGCAGGTTAGCAATCAGCCCCAGCATTTT.

V gene TRBV28 combines with J gene TRBJ1-2, with a weak D call TRBD1 (6 bases). The CDR3 length is 13 residues. Germline V gene sequence: CDR1 MDHEN, CDR2 SYDVKM. Trimming pared 5 bases from V and 2 bases from J, leaving 9 bases between. The CDR3 coding sequence is TGTGCCAGCAGTCACGGACAGAACTATGGCTACACCTTC. This sequence encodes CASSHGQNYGYTF.

The chain is built from TRBV28 and TRBJ1-1; no firm D call. There are 14 residues in the CDR3. Germline CDR1 and CDR2: MDHEN and SYDVKM. The V end lost 4 bases, the J end lost 4 bases, and 13 bases lay between the germline ends. The CDR3 loop is CASSSAWVGTEAFF. The CDR3, as DNA: TGTGCCAGCAGTTCCGCGTGGGTGGGCACTGAAGCTTTCTTT.

The chain recombines TRBV28 with TRBJ2-2; 8 positions match TRBD2. This CDR3 comprises 17 residues. V lost 5 bases and J lost 7; bases outside the gene matches: 15. The germline CDR1 and CDR2 sequences are MDHEN and SYDVKM. Here the CDR3 DNA reads TGTGCCAGCAGTACCGCCTGGGTAGCGGGACTTGGCGGGGAGCTGTTTTTT. Its translation is CASSTAWVAGLGGELFF.

The rearrangement joins TRBV19 to TRBJ2-7; D is undetermined. The V gene's germline CDR1 is LNHDA and CDR2 SQIVND (reference sequence). V was clipped by 7 bases and J by 4 bases, with 14 bases between them. This CDR3 is built from 13 residues. The CDR3 bases are TGTGCCAGTAAAGGGCCGTCGGGTTACGAGCAGTACTTC. Translating gives CASKGPSGYEQYF.

V is TRBV7-2 and J is TRBJ1-2; a weak D match, TRBD1 (6 bases). Germline assignment: CDR1 SGHTA and CDR2 FQGNSA. The length of the CDR3 is 15 residues. The V end was cut by 6 bases, the J end by 5 bases, with 19 bases between. CDR3 amino acids: CASSLNGGQGYGYTF. The CDR3 DNA reads as TGTGCCAGCAGTTTAAACGGGGGGCAAGGATATGGCTACACCTTC.

The CDR3 DNA is TGTGCCAGCAGCCCCCCAGGGTATGGCTACACCTTC. Encoded protein: CASSPPGYGYTF. The gene calls are TRBV9 and TRBJ1-2; perhaps TRBD1 as D (5 bases). The CDR3 is made up of 12 amino acids. V lost 4 bases to trimming and J lost 5 bases, with 9 bases between them. Germline loops: CDR1 SGDLS, CDR2 YYNGEE.

The chain couples TRBV6-2 or TRBV6-3 to TRBJ1-5; 7 bases line up with TRBD1. The CDR3 loop spans 15 amino acids. The germline gives CDR1 MNHEY, CDR2 SVGEGT. V shed 6 bases, J shed 7 bases, and the junction held 12 bases outside the gene matches. Written as DNA, the CDR3 is TGTGCCAGCAGCTCTGAACAGGGGTACGGACAGCCCCAGCATTTT. It translates to CASSSEQGYGQPQHF.